The rows below give T cell receptor beta chains drawn from one sample of a study of immune heterogeneity within non-small cell lung tumors. From the multiplex PCR reads, TCRdb called clonotypes with MiXCR, one entry per CDR3 protein. This table holds around 20,000 distinct CDR3 sequences, around a quarter found once. Source material: lung tumor tissue. Receptor source: a man aged 35 to 55 with non-small cell lung cancer. The CDR3 runs from the conserved cysteine through the conserved F or W. Each record gives: CDR3 length, clone size, V gene, J gene, CDR3 protein. A row's size may be missing; if present it is once, few, many or a size class.

13	-	TRBV7-3	TRBJ1-2	CGSSQGGTTGYTF
16	few	TRBV9	TRBJ2-2	CASSVVADLNTGELFF
16	many	TRBV27	TRBJ2-3	CASSTRTSGDTDTQYF
12	few	TRBV12-5	TRBJ2-5	CASGLGGEGEYF
13	many	TRBV19	TRBJ2-7	CASSIDQGYEQYF
16	many	TRBV15	TRBJ2-7	CATSRDRDSGAYEQYF
13	-	TRBV20-1	TRBJ2-3	CSARLGWQDTQYF
17	few	TRBV7-9	TRBJ2-2	CASSFEKRQRNTGELFF
15	-	TRBV15	TRBJ1-6	CATSSMGGARSPLHF
13	medium-sized	TRBV12-3/TRBV12-4	TRBJ1-4	CASSSGGREKLFF
14	medium-sized	TRBV9	TRBJ2-1	CASSEGTSGSPPFF
12	many	TRBV11-2	TRBJ1-3	CASQRTRNTIYF
11	many	TRBV6-4	TRBJ2-7	CASSDIREQYF